This TCR beta chain derives from a study of human T cells and chemical hapten exposure. The overall study: Alopecia areata, totalis or universalis affected patients who were mostly female.

Documented time point: patch test 1, 2 weeks after DPC sensitization. Treatment meaning: therapeutic diphenylcyclopropenone sensitization with weekly scalp DPC. J lost 6 bases, V lost 4 bases, and 11 bases had no gene match. The CDR3 is made up of 15 amino acids. The V gene's germline CDR1 is KGHSH and CDR2 LQKENI. In TCRdb, the RACE reads were re-called with MiXCR into one record per CDR3 protein. The sample contains around 120,000 distinct CDR3 sequences, approximately 13% of which appear only once. This chain joins TRBV18 and TRBJ2-7, with 8 nucleotides matching TRBD1. Specimen: whole blood, collected in connection with sensitization to the hapten diphenylcyclopropenone (DPC). The source of this sequence is a man aged 18 to 29 with alopecia areata. Some clones in this sample may be carry-over from other donors' samples. The CDR3 bases are TGTGCCAGCTCACTAACTGGACAGGGTATCGGCGAGCAGTACGTC. Translating gives CASSLTGQGIGEQYV.